Listed below are T cell receptor beta chains from one sample, sequenced in a study of T-cell reconstitution after alpha-beta-depleted transplantation in children. TCRdb re-called the PCR reads with MiXCR, one entry per CDR3 protein. The sample gives about 610,000 distinct CDR3 sequences, 10% of which show up once; 4% to 5% is in the top ten. The source material was PBMCs from the stem cell graft donor, sampled from the stem cell graft. The receptors derive from a human donor who donated a stem cell graft to a child with acute myeloid leukemia. Both conserved end residues are part of each CDR3. A D gene is named only where the DNA matches it firmly. Clone size is not always given. Where it is, it says once, few, many or a class for expanded clones.

j_call: TRBJ2-1
d_call: TRBD1
v_call: TRBV11-1
clone_size: NA
cdr3_aa: CASSAWTGGSEQFF
cdr3_nt: TGTGCCAGCAGCGCCTGGACAGGGGGCAGTGAGCAGTTCTTC

j_call: TRBJ2-7
d_call: TRBD2
v_call: TRBV7-2
clone_size: NA
cdr3_aa: CASRTTSGSHEQYF
cdr3_nt: TGTGCCAGCAGGACCACTAGCGGGAGCCACGAGCAGTACTTC

j_call: TRBJ2-1
d_call: NA
v_call: TRBV20-1
clone_size: NA
cdr3_aa: CSAFQPSGTQSSEQFF
cdr3_nt: TGCAGTGCGTTTCAGCCCTCCGGGACGCAATCCAGTGAGCAGTTCTTC

j_call: TRBJ2-5
d_call: NA
v_call: TRBV20-1
clone_size: NA
cdr3_aa: CSATRGPPETQYF
cdr3_nt: TGCAGTGCGACTAGGGGCCCTCCGGAGACCCAGTACTTC

j_call: TRBJ1-1
d_call: NA
v_call: TRBV20-1
clone_size: NA
cdr3_aa: CSARGAGLNTEAFF
cdr3_nt: TGCAGTGCTAGAGGTGCAGGATTGAACACTGAAGCTTTCTTT

j_call: TRBJ2-1
d_call: NA
v_call: TRBV5-1
clone_size: many
cdr3_aa: CASSSTRWGAGESEQFF
cdr3_nt: TGCGCCAGCAGCTCCACCCGCTGGGGGGCGGGAGAAAGCGAGCAGTTCTTC

j_call: TRBJ1-5
d_call: NA
v_call: TRBV10-3
clone_size: NA
cdr3_aa: CAISERTDQPQHF
cdr3_nt: TGTGCCATCAGTGAACGGACGGACCAGCCCCAGCATTTT

j_call: TRBJ1-4
d_call: NA
v_call: TRBV20-1
clone_size: NA
cdr3_aa: CSARGVAIGRDEKLFF
cdr3_nt: TGCAGTGCTAGAGGCGTCGCGATTGGGCGTGATGAAAAACTGTTTTTT

j_call: TRBJ2-2
d_call: NA
v_call: TRBV14
clone_size: NA
cdr3_aa: CASSPSGLHTGELFF
cdr3_nt: TGTGCCAGCAGCCCATCGGGGCTCCACACCGGGGAGCTGTTTTTT

j_call: TRBJ2-7
d_call: NA
v_call: TRBV12-3/TRBV12-4
clone_size: few
cdr3_aa: CASSFISGASSYEQYF
cdr3_nt: TGTGCCAGCAGTTTTATTAGCGGAGCGAGCTCCTACGAGCAGTACTTC

j_call: TRBJ2-1
d_call: TRBD1
v_call: TRBV4-3
clone_size: NA
cdr3_aa: CASSQDGPGGYNEQFF
cdr3_nt: TGCGCCAGCAGCCAAGATGGGCCAGGGGGATACAATGAGCAGTTCTTC

j_call: TRBJ2-7
d_call: TRBD2
v_call: TRBV3-1
clone_size: NA
cdr3_aa: CASSQALAGLSYEQYF
cdr3_nt: TGTGCCAGCAGCCAAGCTCTAGCGGGCCTATCCTACGAGCAGTACTTC

j_call: TRBJ2-5
d_call: TRBD2
v_call: TRBV7-3
clone_size: many
cdr3_aa: CASSHSGRGGETQYF
cdr3_nt: TGTGCCAGCAGCCATAGCGGGAGGGGAGGGGAGACCCAGTACTTC

j_call: TRBJ2-3
d_call: TRBD1
v_call: TRBV18
clone_size: few
cdr3_aa: CASSPGTGDSTDTQYF
cdr3_nt: TGTGCCAGCTCACCCGGGACAGGGGACAGCACAGATACGCAGTATTTT

j_call: TRBJ2-3
d_call: NA
v_call: TRBV11-2
clone_size: NA
cdr3_aa: CASRPTGLIAGSTDTQYF
cdr3_nt: TGTGCCAGCAGACCTACAGGGTTAATAGCGGGTAGCACAGATACGCAGTATTTT

j_call: TRBJ2-2
d_call: NA
v_call: TRBV28
clone_size: many
cdr3_aa: CASSRTVTGELFF
cdr3_nt: TGTGCCAGCAGTCGGACAGTCACCGGGGAGCTGTTTTTT

j_call: TRBJ1-5
d_call: NA
v_call: TRBV28
clone_size: NA
cdr3_aa: CASSLMEPQHF
cdr3_nt: TGTGCCAGCAGTTTAATGGAGCCCCAGCATTTT

j_call: TRBJ2-1
d_call: TRBD2
v_call: TRBV24-1
clone_size: many
cdr3_aa: CATSDHWTSGAYNEQFF
cdr3_nt: TGTGCCACCAGTGACCACTGGACTAGCGGAGCCTACAATGAGCAGTTCTTC

j_call: TRBJ2-7
d_call: NA
v_call: TRBV5-1
clone_size: NA
cdr3_aa: CASHKGISYEQYF
cdr3_nt: TGCGCCAGCCATAAGGGGATTTCCTACGAGCAGTACTTC

j_call: TRBJ2-4
d_call: NA
v_call: TRBV5-1
clone_size: many
cdr3_aa: CASSYTEKNIQYF
cdr3_nt: TGCGCCAGCAGCTACACAGAAAAAAACATTCAGTACTTC

j_call: TRBJ2-1
d_call: TRBD2
v_call: TRBV20-1
clone_size: many
cdr3_aa: CSAAALAGYNEQFF
cdr3_nt: TGCAGTGCCGCCGCCCTAGCGGGCTACAATGAGCAGTTCTTC

j_call: TRBJ1-1
d_call: TRBD1
v_call: TRBV29-1
clone_size: NA
cdr3_aa: CSTRQGLNTEAFF
cdr3_nt: TGCAGCACCCGACAGGGTCTGAACACTGAAGCTTTCTTT

j_call: TRBJ2-1
d_call: TRBD2
v_call: TRBV20-1
clone_size: NA
cdr3_aa: CSAEPGRGLGNEQFF
cdr3_nt: TGCAGTGCTGAGCCGGGACGCGGACTAGGGAATGAGCAGTTCTTC

j_call: TRBJ1-2
d_call: NA
v_call: TRBV20-1
clone_size: NA
cdr3_aa: CSASPGRDGYTF
cdr3_nt: TGCAGTGCTTCCCCGGGGAGGGACGGCTACACCTTC

j_call: TRBJ2-5
d_call: NA
v_call: TRBV12-3/TRBV12-4
clone_size: many
cdr3_aa: CASSFDRRETQYF
cdr3_nt: TGTGCCAGCAGTTTCGACAGGCGGGAGACCCAGTACTTC

j_call: TRBJ2-1
d_call: NA
v_call: TRBV14
clone_size: NA
cdr3_aa: CASSPQGTGNNEQFF
cdr3_nt: TGTGCCAGCAGCCCGCAGGGGACGGGGAACAATGAGCAGTTCTTC

j_call: TRBJ2-1
d_call: NA
v_call: TRBV29-1
clone_size: many
cdr3_aa: CSVEGVNEQFF
cdr3_nt: TGCAGCGTTGAAGGGGTAAATGAGCAGTTCTTC

j_call: TRBJ1-1
d_call: NA
v_call: TRBV5-1
clone_size: NA
cdr3_aa: CASTWGLMNTEAFF
cdr3_nt: TGCGCCAGCACGTGGGGCCTCATGAACACTGAAGCTTTCTTT

j_call: TRBJ2-1
d_call: NA
v_call: TRBV15
clone_size: few
cdr3_aa: CATSREQQQFF
cdr3_nt: TGTGCCACCAGCAGAGAACAACAGCAGTTCTTC

j_call: TRBJ2-1
d_call: TRBD1
v_call: TRBV20-1
clone_size: few
cdr3_aa: CSASNDLDRGDEQFF
cdr3_nt: TGCAGTGCCTCTAATGATCTTGACAGGGGGGATGAGCAGTTCTTC

j_call: TRBJ1-4
d_call: TRBD1
v_call: TRBV29-1
clone_size: many
cdr3_aa: CSVQGASEKLFF
cdr3_nt: TGCAGCGTGCAGGGGGCAAGTGAAAAACTGTTTTTT

j_call: TRBJ1-1
d_call: TRBD1
v_call: TRBV30
clone_size: many
cdr3_aa: CAWSGTGISEAFF
cdr3_nt: TGTGCCTGGAGTGGGACAGGGATCTCTGAAGCTTTCTTT

j_call: TRBJ1-5
d_call: NA
v_call: TRBV3-1
clone_size: NA
cdr3_aa: CASSPDGEGRQPQHF
cdr3_nt: TGTGCCAGCAGCCCTGACGGGGAGGGGAGGCAGCCCCAGCATTTT

j_call: TRBJ2-1
d_call: NA
v_call: TRBV12-3/TRBV12-4
clone_size: NA
cdr3_aa: CASSSGLLAYNEQFF
cdr3_nt: TGTGCCAGCAGTTCGGGACTTCTGGCCTACAATGAGCAGTTCTTC

j_call: TRBJ2-7
d_call: TRBD1
v_call: TRBV27
clone_size: few
cdr3_aa: CASSLVGQGSSYEQYF
cdr3_nt: TGTGCCAGCAGTTTAGTGGGACAGGGAAGCTCCTACGAGCAGTACTTC

j_call: TRBJ2-2
d_call: TRBD2
v_call: TRBV5-1
clone_size: NA
cdr3_aa: CASSPSGIGQGGELFF
cdr3_nt: TGCGCCAGCAGCCCTAGCGGGATCGGACAAGGCGGGGAGCTGTTTTTT

j_call: TRBJ2-3
d_call: NA
v_call: TRBV29-1
clone_size: many
cdr3_aa: CSVVADSTDTQYF
cdr3_nt: TGCAGCGTTGTAGCGGACAGCACAGATACGCAGTATTTT

j_call: TRBJ2-3
d_call: NA
v_call: TRBV12-3/TRBV12-4
clone_size: many
cdr3_aa: CASTWGLTGRPISTDTQYF
cdr3_nt: TGTGCCAGCACCTGGGGGCTGACGGGAAGGCCGATAAGCACAGATACGCAGTATTTT

j_call: TRBJ2-3
d_call: NA
v_call: TRBV4-2
clone_size: few
cdr3_aa: CASSQTHGRLSTDTQYF
cdr3_nt: TGTGCCAGCAGCCAGACCCATGGGCGGCTATCCACAGATACGCAGTATTTT

j_call: TRBJ1-2
d_call: TRBD1
v_call: TRBV27
clone_size: NA
cdr3_aa: CASSYRGEGYGYTF
cdr3_nt: TGTGCCAGCAGTTACAGGGGCGAGGGGTATGGCTACACCTTC

j_call: TRBJ2-3
d_call: TRBD2
v_call: TRBV20-1
clone_size: few
cdr3_aa: CSAKSGRAEDTQYF
cdr3_nt: TGCAGTGCTAAAAGCGGGAGGGCCGAAGATACGCAGTATTTT

j_call: TRBJ2-1
d_call: TRBD2
v_call: TRBV7-2
clone_size: NA
cdr3_aa: CDSSSGTSVYNELFF
cdr3_nt: TGTGACAGCAGCTCCGGGACTAGCGTCTACAATGAGCTGTTCTTC

j_call: TRBJ2-2
d_call: NA
v_call: TRBV5-1
clone_size: many
cdr3_aa: CASSLAGPGELFF
cdr3_nt: TGTGCCAGCAGCTTGGCTGGTCCCGGGGAGCTGTTTTTT

j_call: TRBJ2-1
d_call: NA
v_call: TRBV9
clone_size: few
cdr3_aa: CASNRLGLSSYNEQFF
cdr3_nt: TGTGCCAGCAACCGCTTGGGACTGAGCTCCTACAATGAGCAGTTCTTC

j_call: TRBJ2-3
d_call: NA
v_call: TRBV12-5
clone_size: few
cdr3_aa: CASGLNLGLGDTQYF
cdr3_nt: TGTGCTAGTGGTTTGAACCTAGGGCTTGGAGATACGCAGTATTTT

j_call: TRBJ1-1
d_call: NA
v_call: TRBV5-6
clone_size: NA
cdr3_aa: CASSQTGTSEAFF
cdr3_nt: TGTGCCAGCAGCCAAACCGGGACAAGTGAAGCTTTCTTT

j_call: TRBJ2-3
d_call: TRBD1
v_call: TRBV7-9
clone_size: few
cdr3_aa: CASSSARTGTQYF
cdr3_nt: TGTGCCAGCAGCTCCGCGCGGACAGGGACGCAGTATTTT

j_call: TRBJ1-2
d_call: NA
v_call: TRBV11-2
clone_size: few
cdr3_aa: CASSLGPTNYGYTF
cdr3_nt: TGTGCCAGCAGCTTAGGGCCAACCAACTATGGCTACACCTTC

j_call: TRBJ2-1
d_call: TRBD2
v_call: TRBV27
clone_size: NA
cdr3_aa: CASSLALAGPEQFF
cdr3_nt: TGTGCCAGCAGTTTGGCCCTAGCGGGACCCGAGCAGTTCTTC

j_call: TRBJ1-1
d_call: NA
v_call: TRBV19
clone_size: NA
cdr3_aa: CASSTDIRAEAFF
cdr3_nt: TGTGCCAGTAGTACGGACATACGGGCTGAAGCTTTCTTT

j_call: TRBJ2-4
d_call: NA
v_call: TRBV4-2
clone_size: few
cdr3_aa: CASSQEEGNIQYF
cdr3_nt: TGTGCCAGCAGCCAAGAAGAGGGCAACATTCAGTACTTC

j_call: TRBJ2-3
d_call: TRBD2
v_call: TRBV6-1
clone_size: NA
cdr3_aa: CASSALAGGDRFSRYTQYF
cdr3_nt: TGTGCCAGCAGTGCCCTAGCGGGAGGAGATCGCTTTTCCCGCTATACGCAGTATTTT

j_call: TRBJ2-3
d_call: NA
v_call: TRBV4-3
clone_size: NA
cdr3_aa: CASSPQRDLPTDTQYF
cdr3_nt: TGCGCCAGCAGCCCGCAGAGAGACTTGCCCACAGATACGCAGTATTTT